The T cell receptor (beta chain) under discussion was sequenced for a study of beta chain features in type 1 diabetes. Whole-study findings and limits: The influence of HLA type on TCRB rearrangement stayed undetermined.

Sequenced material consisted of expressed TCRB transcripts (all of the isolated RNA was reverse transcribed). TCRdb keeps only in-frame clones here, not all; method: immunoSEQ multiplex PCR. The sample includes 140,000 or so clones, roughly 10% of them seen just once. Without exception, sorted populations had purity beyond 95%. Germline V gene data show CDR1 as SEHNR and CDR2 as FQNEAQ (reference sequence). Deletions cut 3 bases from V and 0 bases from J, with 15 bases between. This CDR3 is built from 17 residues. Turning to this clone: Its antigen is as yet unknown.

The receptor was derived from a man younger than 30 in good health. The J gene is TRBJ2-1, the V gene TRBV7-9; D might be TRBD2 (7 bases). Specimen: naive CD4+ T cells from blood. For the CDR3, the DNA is TGTGCCAGCAGCTTTAGGGGCGGGGGCTACTCCTACAATGAGCAGTTCTTC. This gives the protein CASSFRGGGYSYNEQFF.